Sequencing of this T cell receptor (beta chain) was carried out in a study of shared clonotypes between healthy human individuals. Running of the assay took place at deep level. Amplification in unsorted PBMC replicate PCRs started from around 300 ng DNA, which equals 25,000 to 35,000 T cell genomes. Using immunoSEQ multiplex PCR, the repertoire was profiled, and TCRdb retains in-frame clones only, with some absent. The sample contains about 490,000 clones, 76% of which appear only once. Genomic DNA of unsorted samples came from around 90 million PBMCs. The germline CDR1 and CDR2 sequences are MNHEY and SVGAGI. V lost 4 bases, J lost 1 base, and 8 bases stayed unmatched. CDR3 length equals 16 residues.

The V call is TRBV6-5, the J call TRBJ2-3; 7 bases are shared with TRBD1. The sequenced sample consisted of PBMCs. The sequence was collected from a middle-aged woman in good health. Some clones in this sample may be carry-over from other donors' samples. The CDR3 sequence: CASSSTQGSGTDTQYF. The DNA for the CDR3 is TGTGCCAGCAGTTCAACACAGGGGAGCGGCACAGATACGCAGTATTTT.